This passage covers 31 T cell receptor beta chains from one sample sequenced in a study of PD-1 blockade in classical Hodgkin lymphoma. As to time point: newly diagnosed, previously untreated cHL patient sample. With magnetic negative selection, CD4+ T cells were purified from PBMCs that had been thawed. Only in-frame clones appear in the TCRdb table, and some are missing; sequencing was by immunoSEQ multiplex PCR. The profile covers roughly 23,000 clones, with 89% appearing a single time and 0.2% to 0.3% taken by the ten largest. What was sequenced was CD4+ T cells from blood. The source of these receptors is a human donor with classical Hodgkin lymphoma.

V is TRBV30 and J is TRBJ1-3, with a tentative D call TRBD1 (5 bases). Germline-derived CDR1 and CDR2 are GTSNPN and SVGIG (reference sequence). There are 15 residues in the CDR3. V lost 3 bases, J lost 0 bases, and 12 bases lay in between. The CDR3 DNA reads TGTGCCTGGAGCCTGGGCAGGGACTCTGGAAACACCATATATTTT. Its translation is CAWSLGRDSGNTIYF.

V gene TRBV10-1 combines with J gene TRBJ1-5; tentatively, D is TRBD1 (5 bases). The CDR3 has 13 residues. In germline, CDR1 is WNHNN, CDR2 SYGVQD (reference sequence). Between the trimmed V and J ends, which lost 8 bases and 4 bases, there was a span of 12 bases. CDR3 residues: CASRRWGNQPQHF. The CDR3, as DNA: TGCGCCAGCCGCCGTTGGGGGAATCAGCCCCAGCATTTT.

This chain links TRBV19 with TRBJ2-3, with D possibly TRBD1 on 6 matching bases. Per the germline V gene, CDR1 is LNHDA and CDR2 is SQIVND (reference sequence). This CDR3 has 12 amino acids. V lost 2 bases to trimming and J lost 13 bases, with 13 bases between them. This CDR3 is CASSILQGPKYF. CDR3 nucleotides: TGTGCCAGTAGTATATTGCAGGGGCCGAAGTATTTT.

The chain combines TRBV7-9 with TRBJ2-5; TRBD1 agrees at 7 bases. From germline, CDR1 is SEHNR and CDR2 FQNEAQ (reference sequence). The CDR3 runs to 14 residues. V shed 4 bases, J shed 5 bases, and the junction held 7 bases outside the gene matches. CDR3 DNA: TGTGCCAGCAGCTCCCGGGACAGATGGGAGACCCAGTACTTC. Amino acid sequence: CASSSRDRWETQYF. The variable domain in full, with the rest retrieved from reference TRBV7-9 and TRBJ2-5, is DTGVSQNPRHKITKRGQNVTFRCDPISEHNRLYWYRQTLGQGPEFLTYFQNEAQLEKSRLLSDRFSAERPKGSFSTLEIQRTEQGDSAMYLCASSSRDRWETQYFGPGTRLLVL.

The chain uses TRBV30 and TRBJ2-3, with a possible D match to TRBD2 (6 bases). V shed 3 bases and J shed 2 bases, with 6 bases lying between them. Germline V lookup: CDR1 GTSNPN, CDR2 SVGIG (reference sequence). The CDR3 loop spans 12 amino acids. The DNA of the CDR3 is TGTGCCTGGAGGGGACTCACAGATACGCAGTATTTT. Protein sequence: CAWRGLTDTQYF.

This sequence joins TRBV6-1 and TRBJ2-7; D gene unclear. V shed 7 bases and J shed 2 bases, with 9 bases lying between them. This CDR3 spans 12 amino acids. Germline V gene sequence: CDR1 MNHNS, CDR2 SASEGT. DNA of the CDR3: TGTGCCAGCACCGCGACTCCCTACGAGCAGTACTTC. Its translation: CASTATPYEQYF.

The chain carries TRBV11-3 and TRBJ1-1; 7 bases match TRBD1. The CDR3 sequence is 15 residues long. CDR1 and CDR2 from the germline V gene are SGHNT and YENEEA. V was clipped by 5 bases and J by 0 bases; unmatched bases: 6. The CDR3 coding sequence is TGTGCCAGCAGCGAACGGGGACAGATGAACACTGAAGCTTTCTTT. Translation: CASSERGQMNTEAFF.

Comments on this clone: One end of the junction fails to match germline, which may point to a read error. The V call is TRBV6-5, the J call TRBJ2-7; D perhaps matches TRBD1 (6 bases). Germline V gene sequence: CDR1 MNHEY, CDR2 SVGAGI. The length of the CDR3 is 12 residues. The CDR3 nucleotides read TGTGCCAGCAGCAACGCCAGGGGCAGAACCTTTTTC. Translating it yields CASSNARGRTFF.

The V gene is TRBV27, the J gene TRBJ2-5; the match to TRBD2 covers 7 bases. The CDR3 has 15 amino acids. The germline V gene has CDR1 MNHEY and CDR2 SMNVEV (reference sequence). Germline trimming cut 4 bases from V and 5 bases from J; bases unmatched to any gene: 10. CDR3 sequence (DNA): TGTGCCAGCAGTTCGGGACTACTAAAGGCGGAGACCCAGTACTTC. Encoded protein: CASSSGLLKAETQYF.

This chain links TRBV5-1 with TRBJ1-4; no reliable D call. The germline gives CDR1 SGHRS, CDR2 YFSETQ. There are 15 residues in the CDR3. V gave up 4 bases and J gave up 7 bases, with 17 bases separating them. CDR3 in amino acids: CASSPSGVGSEKLFF. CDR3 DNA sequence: TGCGCCAGCAGCCCAAGCGGGGTAGGGAGTGAAAAACTGTTTTTT.

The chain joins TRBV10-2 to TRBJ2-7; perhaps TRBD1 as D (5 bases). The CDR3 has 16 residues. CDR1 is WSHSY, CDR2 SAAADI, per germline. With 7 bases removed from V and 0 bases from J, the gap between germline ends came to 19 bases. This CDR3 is CASNPWGTPYSYEQYF. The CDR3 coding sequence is TGCGCCAGCAACCCCTGGGGCACGCCATACTCCTACGAGCAGTACTTC.

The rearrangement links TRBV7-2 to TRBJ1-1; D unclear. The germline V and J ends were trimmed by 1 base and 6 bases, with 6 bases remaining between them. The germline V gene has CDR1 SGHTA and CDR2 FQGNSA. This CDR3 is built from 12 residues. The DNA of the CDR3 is TGTGCCAGCAGCTTAGAGGGCTCTGAAGCTTTCTTT. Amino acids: CASSLEGSEAFF.

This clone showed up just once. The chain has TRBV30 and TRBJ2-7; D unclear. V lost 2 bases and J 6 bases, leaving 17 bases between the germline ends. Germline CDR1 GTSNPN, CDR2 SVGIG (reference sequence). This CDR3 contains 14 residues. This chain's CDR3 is CAWSLLGVTREQYF. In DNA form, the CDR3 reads TGTGCCTGGAGTCTTTTAGGAGTGACGCGCGAGCAGTACTTC.

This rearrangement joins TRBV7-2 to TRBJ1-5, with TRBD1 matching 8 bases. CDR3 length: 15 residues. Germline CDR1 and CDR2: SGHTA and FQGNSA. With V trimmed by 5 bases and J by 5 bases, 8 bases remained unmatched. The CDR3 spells CASSLTRGQYQPQHF. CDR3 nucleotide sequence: TGTGCCAGCAGCCTAACCAGGGGGCAGTATCAGCCCCAGCATTTT.

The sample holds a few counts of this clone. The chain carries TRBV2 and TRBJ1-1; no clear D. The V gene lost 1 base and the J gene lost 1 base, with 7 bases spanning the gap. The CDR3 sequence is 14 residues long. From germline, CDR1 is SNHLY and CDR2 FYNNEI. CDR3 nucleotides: TGTGCCAGCAGTGAAGGGGCGGGGAACACTGAAGCTTTCTTT. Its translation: CASSEGAGNTEAFF. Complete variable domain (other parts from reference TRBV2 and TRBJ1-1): EPEVTQTPSHQVTQMGQEVILRCVPISNHLYFYWYRQILGQKVEFLVSFYNNEISEKSEIFDDQFSVERPDGSNFTLKIRSTKLEDSAMYFCASSEGAGNTEAFFGQGTRLTVV.

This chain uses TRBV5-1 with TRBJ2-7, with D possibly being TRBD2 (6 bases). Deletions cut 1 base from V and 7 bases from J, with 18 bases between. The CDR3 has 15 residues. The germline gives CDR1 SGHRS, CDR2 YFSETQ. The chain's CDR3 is CASSLQLGPGEEQYF. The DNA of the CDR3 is TGCGCCAGCAGCTTGCAACTCGGTCCGGGGGAGGAGCAGTACTTC. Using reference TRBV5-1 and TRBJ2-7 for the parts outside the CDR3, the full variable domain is KAGVTQTPRYLIKTRGQQVTLSCSPISGHRSVSWYQQTPGQGLQFLFEYFSETQRNKGNFPGRFSGRQFSNSRSEMNVSTLELGDSALYLCASSLQLGPGEEQYFGPGTRLTVT.

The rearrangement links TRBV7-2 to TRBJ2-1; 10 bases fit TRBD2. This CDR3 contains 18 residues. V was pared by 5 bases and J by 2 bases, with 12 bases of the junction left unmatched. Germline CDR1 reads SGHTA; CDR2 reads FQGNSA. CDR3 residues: CASSPRKGAGGTYNEQFF. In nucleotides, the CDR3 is TGTGCCAGCAGCCCCCGGAAAGGAGCGGGGGGGACCTACAATGAGCAGTTCTTC. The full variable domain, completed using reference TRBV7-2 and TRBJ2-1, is GAGVSQSPSNKVTEKGKDVELRCDPISGHTALYWYRQSLGQGLEFLIYFQGNSAPDKSGLPSDRFSAERTGGSVSTLTIQRTQQEDSAVYLCASSPRKGAGGTYNEQFFGPGTRLTVL.

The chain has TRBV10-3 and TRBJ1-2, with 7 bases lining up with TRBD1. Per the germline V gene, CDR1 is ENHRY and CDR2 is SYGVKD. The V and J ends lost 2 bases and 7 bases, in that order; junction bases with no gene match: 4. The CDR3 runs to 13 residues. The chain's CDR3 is CAISERQGSGYTF. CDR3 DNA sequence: TGTGCCATCAGTGAGCGACAGGGCAGTGGCTACACCTTC.

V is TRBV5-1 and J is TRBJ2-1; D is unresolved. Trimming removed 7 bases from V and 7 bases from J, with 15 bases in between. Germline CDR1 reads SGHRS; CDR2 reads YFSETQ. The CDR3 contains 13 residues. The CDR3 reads CASLKVGVNEQFF. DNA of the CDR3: TGCGCCAGCCTAAAGGTAGGAGTGAATGAGCAGTTCTTC.

The CDR3 is CASSISGGRTDTQYF. The CDR3 coding sequence is TGTGCCAGTAGTATATCAGGGGGGCGCACAGATACGCAGTATTTT. V gene TRBV19 combines with J gene TRBJ2-3; perhaps TRBD1 as D (7 bases). The length of the CDR3 is 15 residues. Trimming removed 2 bases at V and 1 base at J, with 10 bases between. CDR1 and CDR2 (germline): LNHDA, SQIVND (reference sequence).

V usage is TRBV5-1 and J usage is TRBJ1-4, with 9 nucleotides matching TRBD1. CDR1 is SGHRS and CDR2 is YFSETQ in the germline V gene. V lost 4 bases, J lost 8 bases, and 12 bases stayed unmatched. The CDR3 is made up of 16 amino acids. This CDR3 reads CASSGTGLNSAEKLFF. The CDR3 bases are TGCGCCAGCAGCGGGACAGGGCTCAACTCAGCGGAAAAACTGTTTTTT.

CDR3 DNA sequence: TGTGCCAGTAGTCGACAAGGCTCTGGGGCCAACGTCCTGACTTTC. This translates into CASSRQGSGANVLTF. This chain links TRBV19 with TRBJ2-6; D gene uncertain. Germline V gene lookup returns CDR1 LNHDA and CDR2 SQIVND (reference sequence). V dropped 5 bases and J dropped 0 bases, with 8 bases sitting between them. The CDR3 spans 15 residues.

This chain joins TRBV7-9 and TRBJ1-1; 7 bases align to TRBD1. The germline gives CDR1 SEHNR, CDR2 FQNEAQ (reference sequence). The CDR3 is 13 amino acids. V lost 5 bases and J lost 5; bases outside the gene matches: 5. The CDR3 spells CASSTTGRTEAFF. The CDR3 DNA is TGTGCCAGCAGCACGACAGGGAGGACTGAAGCTTTCTTT.

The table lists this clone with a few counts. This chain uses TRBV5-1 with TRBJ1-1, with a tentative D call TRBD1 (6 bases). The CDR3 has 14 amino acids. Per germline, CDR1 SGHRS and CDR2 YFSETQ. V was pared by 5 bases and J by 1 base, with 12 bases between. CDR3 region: CASSLQGTNTEAFF. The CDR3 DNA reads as TGCGCCAGCAGTTTACAGGGTACGAACACTGAAGCTTTCTTT.

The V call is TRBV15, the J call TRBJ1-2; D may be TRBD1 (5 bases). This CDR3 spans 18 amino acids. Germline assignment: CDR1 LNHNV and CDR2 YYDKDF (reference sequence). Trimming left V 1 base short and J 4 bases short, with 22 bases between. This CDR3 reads CATSRGSVGGAGSYGYTF. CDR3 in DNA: TGTGCCACCAGCAGAGGAAGTGTGGGCGGGGCAGGAAGCTATGGCTACACCTTC.

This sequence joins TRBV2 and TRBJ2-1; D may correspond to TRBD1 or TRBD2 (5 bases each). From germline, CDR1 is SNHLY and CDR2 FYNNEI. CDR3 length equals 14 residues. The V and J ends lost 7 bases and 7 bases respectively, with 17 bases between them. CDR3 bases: TGTGCCAGCACGGGGACGGCTTTCTGGAATGAGCAGTTCTTC. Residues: CASTGTAFWNEQFF.

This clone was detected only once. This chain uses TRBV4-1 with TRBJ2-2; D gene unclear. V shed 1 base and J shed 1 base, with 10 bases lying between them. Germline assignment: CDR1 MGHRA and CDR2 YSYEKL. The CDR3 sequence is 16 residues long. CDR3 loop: CASSQGEGKNTGELFF. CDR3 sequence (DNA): TGCGCCAGCAGCCAAGGAGAAGGGAAGAACACCGGGGAGCTGTTTTTT.

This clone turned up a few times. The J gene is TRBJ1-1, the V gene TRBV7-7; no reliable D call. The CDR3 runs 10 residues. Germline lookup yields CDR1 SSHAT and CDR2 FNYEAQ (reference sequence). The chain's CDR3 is CADVAAEAFF. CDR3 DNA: TGTGCTGACGTTGCGGCTGAAGCTTTCTTT. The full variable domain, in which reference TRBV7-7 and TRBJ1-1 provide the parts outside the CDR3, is GAGVSQSPRYKVTKRGQDVTLRCDPISSHATLYWYQQALGQGPEFLTYFNYEAQPDKSGLPSDRFSAERPEGSISTLTIQRTEQRDSAMYRCADVAAEAFFGQGTRLTVV.

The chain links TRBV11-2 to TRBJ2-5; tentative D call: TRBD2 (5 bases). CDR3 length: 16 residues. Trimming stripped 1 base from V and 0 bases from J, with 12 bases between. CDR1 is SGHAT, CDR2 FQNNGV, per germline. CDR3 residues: CASSLGPIGNQETQYF. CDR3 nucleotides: TGTGCCAGCAGCTTAGGGCCTATCGGGAACCAAGAGACCCAGTACTTC.

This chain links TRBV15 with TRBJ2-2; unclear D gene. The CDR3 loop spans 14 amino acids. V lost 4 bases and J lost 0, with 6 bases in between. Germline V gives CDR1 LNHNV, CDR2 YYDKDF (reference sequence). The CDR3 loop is CATSTTANTGELFF. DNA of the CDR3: TGTGCCACCAGCACCACCGCGAACACCGGGGAGCTGTTTTTT.

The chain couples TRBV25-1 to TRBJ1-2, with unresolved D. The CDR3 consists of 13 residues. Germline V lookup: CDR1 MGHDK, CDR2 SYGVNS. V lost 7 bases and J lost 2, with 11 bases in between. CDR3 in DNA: TGTGCCAGCACCCCTCGGGAAAACTATGGCTACACCTTC. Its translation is CASTPRENYGYTF.